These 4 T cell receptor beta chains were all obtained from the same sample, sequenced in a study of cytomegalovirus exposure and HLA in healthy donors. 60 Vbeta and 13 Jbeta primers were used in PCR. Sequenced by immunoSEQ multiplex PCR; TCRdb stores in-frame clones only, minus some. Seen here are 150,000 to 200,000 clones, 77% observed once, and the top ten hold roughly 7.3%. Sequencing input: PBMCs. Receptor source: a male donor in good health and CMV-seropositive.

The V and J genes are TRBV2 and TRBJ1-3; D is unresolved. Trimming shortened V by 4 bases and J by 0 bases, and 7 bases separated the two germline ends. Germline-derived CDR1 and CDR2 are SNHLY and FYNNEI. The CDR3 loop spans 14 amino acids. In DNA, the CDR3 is TGTGCCAGCAGTGGCCTCGGCTCTGGAAACACCATATATTTT. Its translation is CASSGLGSGNTIYF. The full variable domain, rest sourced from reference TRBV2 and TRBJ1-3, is EPEVTQTPSHQVTQMGQEVILRCVPISNHLYFYWYRQILGQKVEFLVSFYNNEISEKSEIFDDQFSVERPDGSNFTLKIRSTKLEDSAMYFCASSGLGSGNTIYFGEGSWLTVV.

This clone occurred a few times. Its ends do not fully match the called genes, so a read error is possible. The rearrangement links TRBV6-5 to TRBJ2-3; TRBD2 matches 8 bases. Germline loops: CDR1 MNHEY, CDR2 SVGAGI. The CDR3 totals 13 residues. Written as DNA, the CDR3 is TGTGTCAGCGGCGGGGGGCGCACAGATACGCAGTATTTT. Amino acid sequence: CVSGGGRTDTQYF.

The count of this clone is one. The CDR3 DNA follows: TGTGCCACCGGGGGAATGGGCGGACGACTGAACACCGGGGAGCTGTTTTTT. Its protein is CATGGMGGRLNTGELFF. The rearrangement uses TRBV19 and TRBJ2-2, with D perhaps TRBD2 (6 bases). The ends were cut back, 10 bases at V and 1 base at J, with 22 bases in the middle. Germline CDR1 reads LNHDA; CDR2 reads SQIVND (reference sequence). CDR3 length: 17 residues. Full variable domain (outside the CDR3, taken from reference TRBV19 and TRBJ2-2): DGGITQSPKYLFRKEGQNVTLSCEQNLNHDAMYWYRQDPGQGLRLIYYSQIVNDFQKGDIAEGYSVSREKKESFPLTVTSAQKNPTAFYLCATGGMGGRLNTGELFFGEGSRLTVL.

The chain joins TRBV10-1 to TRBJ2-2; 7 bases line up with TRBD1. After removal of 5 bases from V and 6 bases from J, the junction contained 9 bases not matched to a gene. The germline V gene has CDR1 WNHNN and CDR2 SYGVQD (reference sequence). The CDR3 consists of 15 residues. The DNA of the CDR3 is TGCGCCAGCAGTCGTACCGGGACAGCGGCCGGGGAGCTGTTTTTT. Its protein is CASSRTGTAAGELFF.